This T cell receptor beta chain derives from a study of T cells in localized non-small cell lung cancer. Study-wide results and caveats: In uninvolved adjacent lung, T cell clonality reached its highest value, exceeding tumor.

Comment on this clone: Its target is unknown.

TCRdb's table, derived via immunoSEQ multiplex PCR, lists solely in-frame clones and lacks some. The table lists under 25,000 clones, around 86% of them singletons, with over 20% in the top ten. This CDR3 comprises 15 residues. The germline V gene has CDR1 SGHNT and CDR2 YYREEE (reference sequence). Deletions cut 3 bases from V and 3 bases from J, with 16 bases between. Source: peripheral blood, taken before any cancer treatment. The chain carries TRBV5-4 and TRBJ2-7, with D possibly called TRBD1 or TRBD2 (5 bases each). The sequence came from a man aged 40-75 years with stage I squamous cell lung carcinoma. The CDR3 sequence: CASSSSGEGFYEQYF. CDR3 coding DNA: TGTGCCAGCAGCTCGAGTGGCGAGGGGTTCTACGAGCAGTACTTC. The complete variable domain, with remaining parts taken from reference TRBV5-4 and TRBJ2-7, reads ETGVTQSPTHLIKTRGQQVTLRCSSQSGHNTVSWYQQALGQGPQFIFQYYREEENGRGNFPPRFSGLQFPNYSSELNVNALELDDSALYLCASSSSGEGFYEQYFGPGTRLTVT.